These 27 T cell receptor beta chains share one sample of origin, sequenced in a study of T cell repertoires in cytomegalovirus infection. A single record per CDR3 protein comes from TCRdb applying MiXCR to the reads. This table has 76,000 or so distinct CDR3 sequences, roughly 3.7% appearing once. Sequences were obtained from PBMCs. The receptors shown here come from a human donor in good health (CMV status not recorded). Some clones in this sample may be carry-over from other donors' samples.

This clonotype was counted many times. V gene TRBV7-2 combines with J gene TRBJ1-2; perhaps TRBD1 as D (5 bases). This CDR3 has 15 residues. Germline V CDR1 and CDR2: SGHTA, FQGNSA. Trimming cost V 5 bases and J 8 bases, with 21 bases left between them. CDR3 loop: CASSPPWGRDVGYTF. The CDR3 DNA sequence: TGTGCCAGCAGCCCCCCCTGGGGCAGGGATGTGGGCTACACCTTC.

This clonotype has at least ten counts. The CDR3 is CASSSRGNQPQHF. The CDR3 region has the DNA TGTGCCAGCAGTTCACGTGGGAATCAGCCCCAGCATTTT. The gene calls are TRBV12-3 or TRBV12-4 and TRBJ1-5; D call uncertain. V was trimmed by 4 bases and J by 4 bases, leaving 8 bases between them. CDR3 length: 13 amino acids.

The sample holds many counts of this clonotype. This chain connects TRBV6-5 to TRBJ1-6; 9 bases are shared with TRBD1. The V and J ends lost 4 bases and 6 bases, in that order; junction bases with no gene match: 13. CDR1 and CDR2 (germline): MNHEY, SVGAGI. The CDR3 consists of 18 residues. CDR3 loop: CASSFAQGPGQGNSPLHF. CDR3 bases: TGTGCCAGCAGTTTTGCCCAAGGACCGGGACAGGGTAATTCACCCCTCCACTTT.

This clonotype was counted many times. The CDR3 loop is CASSPTEDRDNYGYTF. In DNA form, the CDR3 reads TGTGCCAGCTCACCAACGGAGGACAGGGATAACTATGGCTACACCTTC. The chain uses TRBV18 and TRBJ1-2; 8 bases map to TRBD1. The junction had 6 bases not matched to a gene; V was cut back by 2 bases and J by 1 base. CDR1 KGHSH and CDR2 LQKENI come from the germline V gene. The CDR3 spans 16 residues. The full variable domain, completed using reference TRBV18 and TRBJ1-2, is NAGVMQNPRHLVRRRGQEARLRCSPMKGHSHVYWYRQLPEEGLKFMVYLQKENIIDESGMPKERFSAEFPKEGPSILRIQQVVRGDSAAYFCASSPTEDRDNYGYTFGSGTRLTVV.

This clonotype was observed at least ten times. Just one base apart from a much larger clone, this may be a read error. The chain carries TRBV11-2 and TRBJ2-5; no reliable D call. The CDR3 sequence is 12 residues long. The V end was cut by 1 base, the J end by 3 bases, with 3 bases between. Germline-derived CDR1 and CDR2 are SGHAT and FQNNGV. The CDR3 nucleotides read TGTGCCAGCAGCTTAGTGGAAGAGACCCAGTACTTC. Protein sequence: CASSLVEETQYF. The variable domain in full, with the rest retrieved from reference TRBV11-2 and TRBJ2-5, is EAGVAQSPRYKIIEKRQSVAFWCNPISGHATLYWYQQILGQGPKLLIQFQNNGVVDDSQLPKDRFSAERLKGVDSTLKIQPAKLEDSAVYLCASSLVEETQYFGPGTRLLVL.

This clonotype was seen many times. V gene TRBV2 combines with J gene TRBJ2-1; tentative D call: TRBD1 (6 bases). The length of the CDR3 is 15 residues. Trimming pared 5 bases from V and 0 bases from J, leaving 11 bases between. Germline V gene data show CDR1 as SNHLY and CDR2 as FYNNEI. CDR3 nucleotide sequence: TGTGCCAGCAGTTCCGACAGGAGCTCCTACAATGAGCAGTTCTTC. Protein sequence: CASSSDRSSYNEQFF.

This clonotype appeared many times. The chain is built from TRBV25-1 and TRBJ1-1; D possibly corresponds to TRBD1 (5 bases). Germline-derived CDR1 and CDR2 are MGHDK and SYGVNS. V was shortened by 1 base and J by 2 bases, with 14 bases between the two germline ends. This CDR3 is 16 amino acids long. The CDR3 loop is CASSEFSARGNTEAFF. DNA for the CDR3: TGTGCCAGCAGTGAATTTTCCGCAAGGGGAAACACTGAAGCTTTCTTT.

This clonotype was counted many times. The chain carries TRBV4-1 and TRBJ2-1; D remains unclear. This CDR3 is built from 12 residues. Between the trimmed V and J ends, which lost 4 bases and 7 bases, there was a span of 8 bases. CDR1 is MGHRA, CDR2 YSYEKL, per germline. CDR3 sequence: CASSLTTNEQFF. Written as DNA, the CDR3 is TGCGCCAGCAGCCTTACAACGAATGAGCAGTTCTTC.

In its sample, this clonotype was seen many times. The J gene is TRBJ1-1, the V gene TRBV4-1; D unresolved. Germline values: CDR1 MGHRA, CDR2 YSYEKL. The CDR3 is 16 amino acids. The V end lost 0 bases, the J end lost 0 bases, and 11 bases lay between the germline ends. The CDR3 region is CASSQDQRILNTEAFF. The CDR3 region has the DNA TGCGCCAGCAGCCAAGATCAGAGGATTTTGAACACTGAAGCTTTCTTT.

This clonotype was found many times. The CDR3 bases are TGTGCCAGCAGACCGGGACCGAATCAGCCCCAGCATTTT. This gives the protein CASRPGPNQPQHF. The rearrangement links TRBV28 to TRBJ1-5; tentative D call: TRBD1 (5 bases). This CDR3 spans 13 amino acids. CDR1 and CDR2 (germline): MDHEN, SYDVKM. Trimming took off 6 bases at V and 4 bases at J, with 10 bases between the two ends.

Many counts were recorded for this clonotype. This chain uses TRBV6-1 with TRBJ1-4; D remains unclear. Trimming cost V 8 bases and J 4 bases, with 11 bases left between them. In germline, CDR1 is MNHNS, CDR2 SASEGT. The CDR3 spans 13 residues. CDR3: CASVDAYNEKLFF. Written as DNA, the CDR3 is TGTGCCAGCGTGGACGCCTATAATGAAAAACTGTTTTTT.

This clonotype showed up many times. The V and J genes are TRBV5-4 and TRBJ1-6; D gene unclear. Germline values: CDR1 SGHNT, CDR2 YYREEE (reference sequence). The length of the CDR3 is 12 residues. V was pared by 3 bases and J by 10 bases, with 8 bases between. CDR3 loop: CASSSPTSPLHF. As DNA, the CDR3 is TGTGCCAGCAGCTCCCCTACATCACCCCTCCACTTT.

The V and J genes are TRBV7-2 and TRBJ2-7; the D is unclear. Germline loops: CDR1 SGHTA, CDR2 FQGNSA. Trimming took off 3 bases at V and 6 bases at J, with 12 bases between the two ends. The CDR3 extends over 13 amino acids. The DNA of the CDR3 is TGTGCCAGCAGCTTGGATAGCATGGGCGAGCAGTACTTC. Translating it yields CASSLDSMGEQYF.

This clonotype was detected ten times or more. The gene calls are TRBV11-2 and TRBJ1-1; tentative D call: TRBD1 (6 bases). The CDR3 consists of 14 residues. Trimming took 6 bases from V and 6 from J, leaving 17 bases between them. Germline V gene lookup returns CDR1 SGHAT and CDR2 FQNNGV. The CDR3, as DNA: TGTGCCAGCAGTCACCTCAGGGGAGGTCCTGAAGCTTTCTTT. It specifies CASSHLRGGPEAFF.

This clonotype was recorded at least ten times. The chain combines TRBV12-3 or TRBV12-4 with TRBJ2-1; no firm D call. Trimming stripped 4 bases from V and 7 bases from J, with 5 bases between. The CDR3 consists of 11 residues. The CDR3 sequence is CASSYINEQFF. The DNA for the CDR3 is TGTGCCAGCAGTTATATAAATGAGCAGTTCTTC.

This clonotype was seen many times. V usage is TRBV12-3 or TRBV12-4 and J usage is TRBJ2-3; D not certain. The length of the CDR3 is 13 residues. The V gene lost 5 bases and the J gene lost 3 bases, with 9 bases spanning the gap. The CDR3: CASSLIRTDTQYF. Written as DNA, the CDR3 is TGTGCCAGCAGTCTGATTAGGACAGATACGCAGTATTTT.

This clonotype was picked up many times. V usage is TRBV10-3 and J usage is TRBJ2-7, with unresolved D. The CDR3 covers 13 residues. The germline gives CDR1 ENHRY, CDR2 SYGVKD. V gave up 7 bases and J gave up 2 bases, with 12 bases separating them. CDR3 in amino acids: CAIMVSGTYEQYF. CDR3 nucleotide sequence: TGTGCCATCATGGTGTCAGGAACCTACGAGCAGTACTTC.

This clonotype has ten or more counts. The chain joins TRBV29-1 to TRBJ1-1; TRBD1 agrees at 7 bases. V lost 6 bases, J lost 4 bases, and 5 bases stayed unmatched. The CDR3 totals 12 residues. Looked up from germline, CDR1 is SQVTM and CDR2 is ANQGSEA. In nucleotides, the CDR3 is TGCAGCGTAGACAGGGAAAGCACTGAAGCTTTCTTT. Its translation: CSVDRESTEAFF.

This clonotype occurred many times. V gene TRBV27 combines with J gene TRBJ2-1; D call uncertain. The germline V gene has CDR1 MNHEY and CDR2 SMNVEV (reference sequence). Trimming shortened V by 6 bases and J by 8 bases, and 23 bases separated the two germline ends. The CDR3 sequence is 16 residues long. CDR3: CASSPDAVMKLYEQFF. The CDR3 bases are TGTGCCAGCAGCCCCGATGCAGTTATGAAGTTATATGAGCAGTTCTTC.

This clonotype was seen ten or more times. The chain employs TRBV11-2 and TRBJ2-1; the match to TRBD1 covers 9 bases. After removal of 7 bases from V and 7 bases from J, the junction contained 11 bases not matched to a gene. The CDR3 extends over 15 amino acids. CDR1 and CDR2 from the germline V gene are SGHAT and FQNNGV. The CDR3 DNA sequence: TGTGCCAGCACCTCAATGGACAGGGGAGAAAATGAGCAGTTCTTC. Protein product: CASTSMDRGENEQFF.

This clonotype showed up many times. The chain carries TRBV12-3 or TRBV12-4 and TRBJ2-7; D is undetermined. The V end was cut by 6 bases, the J end by 7 bases, with 22 bases between. CDR3 length: 15 residues. The CDR3 spells CASSRGEAGSREQYF. CDR3 DNA: TGTGCCAGCAGCCGCGGTGAAGCCGGGTCGCGAGAGCAGTACTTC.

This clonotype has ten or more counts. The gene calls are TRBV7-9 and TRBJ2-1; TRBD2 agrees at 12 bases. V trimming: 4 bases; J trimming: 7 bases; junction bases outside the gene matches: 32. CDR3 length: 24 residues. Germline CDR1 reads SEHNR; CDR2 reads FQNEAQ (reference sequence). The CDR3 is CASSSLKGSATPTITGLAGNEQFF. The CDR3 DNA sequence: TGTGCCAGCAGCTCGCTTAAGGGTAGTGCGACCCCTACTATCACGGGACTAGCGGGTAATGAGCAGTTCTTC.

Ten or more counts support this clonotype. V gene TRBV5-4 combines with J gene TRBJ1-6; 10 bases fit TRBD1. Germline V gene lookup returns CDR1 SGHNT and CDR2 YYREEE (reference sequence). The J segment lost 5 bases and the V segment lost 4 bases, leaving 6 bases of the junction unmatched. This CDR3 is 16 amino acids long. CDR3 in amino acids: CASSKIGTGDNSPLHF. CDR3 DNA sequence: TGTGCCAGCAGCAAAATTGGGACAGGGGATAATTCACCCCTCCACTTT.

This clonotype has ten or more counts. The chain recombines TRBV12-3 or TRBV12-4 with TRBJ1-1; D is possibly TRBD1 (5 bases). The CDR3 covers 15 residues. The V end was cut by 3 bases, the J end by 1 base, with 12 bases between. In nucleotides, the CDR3 is TGTGCCAGCAGTTTCCCGACAGCCCAGAACACTGAAGCTTTCTTT. The encoded protein is CASSFPTAQNTEAFF.

This clonotype was detected ten times or more. The chain uses TRBV7-9 and TRBJ2-7, with no clear D. This CDR3 has 15 amino acids. The germline CDR1 and CDR2 sequences are SEHNR and FQNEAQ (reference sequence). V gave up 5 bases and J gave up 0 bases, with 14 bases separating them. The CDR3 nucleotides read TGTGCCAGCAGCCAGCCCCCAGCGAGCTCCTACGAGCAGTACTTC. It codes for CASSQPPASSYEQYF.

Ten or more counts support this clonotype. This chain connects TRBV6-6 to TRBJ1-5; 9 positions agree with TRBD1. CDR3 length: 16 amino acids. Germline CDR1 and CDR2: MNHNY and SVGAGI (reference sequence). After removal of 3 bases from V and 3 bases from J, the junction contained 6 bases not matched to a gene. CDR3 nucleotide sequence: TGTGCCAGCAGTTATACGACAGGGGGAATCAATCAGCCCCAGCATTTT. Protein sequence: CASSYTTGGINQPQHF.

The table lists this clonotype with many counts. J is TRBJ1-4 and V is TRBV4-1; D gene unclear. Germline values: CDR1 MGHRA, CDR2 YSYEKL. The V gene lost 5 bases and the J gene lost 12 bases, with 13 bases spanning the gap. The CDR3 has 12 residues. In DNA form, the CDR3 reads TGCGCCAGCAGCACGCCCCGGCGAGAACTGTTTTTT. It yields the protein CASSTPRRELFF.